This TCR beta chain came from a study of shared clonotypes between healthy human individuals. After removal of 5 bases from V and 2 bases from J, the junction contained 4 bases not matched to a gene. CDR3 length: 15 amino acids. CDR1 SEHNR and CDR2 FQNEAQ come from the germline V gene (reference sequence). An approximately 210 ng quantity of DNA, about 30,000 T cell genomes, went into the sorted-subset replicate PCRs. The method was immunoSEQ multiplex PCR; TCRdb's version includes in-frame clones alone and lacks a portion of them. The table includes about 2.2 million clones, just under 95% detected once. Turning to this clone: Its antigen is still unknown.

The naive CD8 subset, CD45RO-negative cells positively selected for CCR7, excluded terminally differentiated effector memory CD45RA+ cells. Study-wide results and limits: Memory subsets had estimated richness that was generally smaller than that of naive subsets. The study found about 5% of naive CD4 clonotypes shared across several donors.

The receptor comes from a man between 18 and 35 years old in good health. Some clones in this sample may be carry-over from other donors' samples. Sequenced: naive CD8+ T cells from PBMCs. The chain recombines TRBV7-9 with TRBJ1-3, with 9 bases that match TRBD1. CDR3 nucleotide sequence: TGTGCCAGCAGCCCCCGGGACAGGGCTGGAAACACCATATATTTT. Residues: CASSPRDRAGNTIYF.